This entry lists 23 T cell receptor beta chains sequenced from one sample in a study of T cells in Graves' hyperthyroidism and ophthalmopathy. Template material for amplifying TCR beta CDR3 regions consisted of RNA transcripts. HTBI primers were employed in a first-round RT-PCR of the TCR CDR3. One entry per CDR3 protein results from TCRdb running MiXCR on the multiplex PCR reads. The repertoire has a few hundred thousand distinct CDR3 sequences, more than 45% of them found once; the top ten carry around 8%. The sequencing sample was made of peripheral blood or thyroid tissue (not recorded which). Receptors originate from a woman aged 18-30 years with Graves' hyperthyroidism.

The chain is built from TRBV10-2 and TRBJ2-7; 9 nucleotides line up with TRBD2. CDR3 length: 15 amino acids. V was pared by 2 bases and J by 4 bases, with 6 bases of the junction left unmatched. Germline values: CDR1 WSHSY, CDR2 SAAADI. The CDR3 region has the DNA TGCGCCAGCAGTGAGCCTGCGGGACTAGCTTACGAGCAGTACTTC. Amino acids: CASSEPAGLAYEQYF.

On this clonotype: One junction end disagrees with the germline gene, perhaps due to a read error. This chain joins TRBV10-2 and TRBJ2-6, with D perhaps matching TRBD1 (5 bases). This CDR3 spans 13 amino acids. The germline gives CDR1 WSHSY, CDR2 SAAADI. CDR3 coding DNA: TGCGCCAGCAGGACAGTTGGGGACAACGTCCTGACTTTC. It codes for CASRTVGDNVLTF.

V usage is TRBV11-2 and J usage is TRBJ2-7, with TRBD2 matching over 12 bases. The CDR3 length is 14 residues. V lost 4 bases to trimming and J lost 6 bases; unmatched junction nucleotides: 4. Per the germline V gene, CDR1 is SGHAT and CDR2 is FQNNGV. Here the CDR3 DNA reads TGTGCCAGCAGCTGGACTAGCGGGGCAGTCGAGCAGTACTTC. Encoded protein: CASSWTSGAVEQYF.

This clonotype was seen at least ten times. CDR3 sequence: CASSLTGGDTGELFF. CDR3 bases: TGTGCCAGTAGCCTGACAGGGGGAGACACCGGGGAGCTGTTTTTT. The chain joins TRBV19 to TRBJ2-2, with TRBD1 matching over 9 bases. CDR3 length: 15 residues. In germline, CDR1 is LNHDA, CDR2 SQIVND (reference sequence). J gave up 3 bases and V 6 bases, and 5 bases lay outside the gene matches.

This clonotype was observed many times. The genes are TRBV12-3 or TRBV12-4 and TRBJ2-2, with D uncertain. V lost 2 bases and J lost 6, with 10 bases in between. There are 14 residues in the CDR3. DNA of the CDR3: TGTGCCAGCAGTTTACTCGGTGGACCCGGGGAGCTGTTTTTT. This gives the protein CASSLLGGPGELFF.

The rearrangement links TRBV7-3 to TRBJ2-3; 7 bases fit TRBD1. The CDR3 is 14 amino acids. Germline V CDR1 and CDR2: SGHTA, FQGTGA. V was clipped by 4 bases and J by 2 bases; unmatched bases: 3. Written as DNA, the CDR3 is TGTGCCAGCAGCTCGACAGGGCCCACAGATACGCAGTATTTT. It is translated as CASSSTGPTDTQYF.

This clonotype has at least ten counts. This chain connects TRBV28 to TRBJ2-7; 7 bases match TRBD2. This CDR3 is built from 13 residues. CDR1 and CDR2 (germline): MDHEN, SYDVKM. V dropped 2 bases and J dropped 5; count of bases not matched to a gene: 3. CDR3 bases: TGTGCCAGCAGTTTAGGGGGGGTCAACGAGCAGTACTTC. Translated: CASSLGGVNEQYF.

There are many counts of this clonotype. V is TRBV12-3 or TRBV12-4 and J is TRBJ2-7; 16 bases map to TRBD2. Trimming removed 5 bases from V and 0 bases from J; junction bases left unmatched: 10. CDR3 length: 19 amino acids. Here the CDR3 reads CASSQSPGLAGGSSYEQYF. Here the CDR3 DNA reads TGTGCCAGCAGTCAGTCTCCGGGACTAGCGGGAGGGAGCTCCTACGAGCAGTACTTC.

The chain combines TRBV29-1 with TRBJ1-2; TRBD1 aligns across 9 bases. Unmatched junction bases numbered 12, after V lost 6 bases and J lost 7 bases. There are 14 residues in the CDR3. Germline V gene data show CDR1 as SQVTM and CDR2 as ANQGSEA. CDR3 coding DNA: TGCAGCGTAGCACCGGACAGGGGAGGTTTTGGCTACACCTTC. Translated, it gives CSVAPDRGGFGYTF.

This chain uses TRBV18 with TRBJ1-5; D gene ambiguous. V lost 4 bases, J lost 3 bases, and 10 bases lay in between. The CDR3 loop spans 14 amino acids. Germline V lookup: CDR1 KGHSH, CDR2 LQKENI. CDR3 nucleotide sequence: TGTGCCAGCTCACTTCGCAATAACAATCAGCCCCAGCATTTT. Amino acid sequence: CASSLRNNNQPQHF.

This sequence joins TRBV5-1 and TRBJ2-5; D might be TRBD2 (6 bases). Trimming took off 0 bases at V and 4 bases at J, with 13 bases between the two ends. CDR3 size: 15 residues. Germline V gene sequence: CDR1 SGHRS, CDR2 YFSETQ. The CDR3 region is CASSLGPGVRETQYF. CDR3 DNA sequence: TGCGCCAGCAGCTTGGGACCGGGAGTCAGAGAGACCCAGTACTTC.

This clonotype was seen more than once but under ten times. This chain connects TRBV7-9 to TRBJ2-5; TRBD2 agrees at 11 bases. The trim removed 3 bases at V and 5 bases at J, leaving 8 bases unmatched. The CDR3 has 16 residues. Germline CDR1 SEHNR, CDR2 FQNEAQ (reference sequence). The CDR3 is CASSLLSGRAEETQYF. The CDR3 DNA follows: TGTGCCAGCAGCTTGCTTAGCGGGAGGGCAGAGGAGACCCAGTACTTC.

The rearrangement uses TRBV6-4 and TRBJ2-3, with D possibly being TRBD1 (6 bases). CDR1 and CDR2 (germline): MRHNA, SNTAGT. Trimming removed 3 bases from V and 6 bases from J, with 13 bases in between. There are 14 residues in the CDR3. The CDR3 reads CASSEQGRADTQYF. The CDR3 DNA is TGTGCCAGCAGTGAACAGGGCAGGGCTGATACGCAGTATTTT.

CDR3: CASNSFPGMKLFF. The CDR3 DNA reads as TGTGCCAGCAACTCATTCCCCGGTATGAAACTGTTTTTT. The rearrangement uses TRBV7-7 and TRBJ1-4, with D unresolved. This CDR3 has 13 amino acids. Germline V CDR1 and CDR2: SSHAT, FNYEAQ (reference sequence). Between the trimmed V and J ends, which lost 7 bases and 11 bases, there was a span of 17 bases.

The chain couples TRBV28 to TRBJ2-7; a weak D match, TRBD2 (5 bases). Germline V gene sequence: CDR1 MDHEN, CDR2 SYDVKM. With 2 bases removed from V and 4 bases from J, the gap between germline ends came to 9 bases. The CDR3 length is 13 residues. The CDR3 region is CASSLLARYEQYF. The CDR3 nucleotides are TGTGCCAGCAGTTTACTAGCCCGATACGAGCAGTACTTC. The whole variable domain, remainder taken from reference TRBV28 and TRBJ2-7, is DVKVTQSSRYLVKRTGEKVFLECVQDMDHENMFWYRQDPGLGLRLIYFSYDVKMKEKGDIPEGYSVSREKKERFSLILESASTNQTSMYLCASSLLARYEQYFGPGTRLTVT.

This clonotype was observed many times. The rearrangement uses TRBV5-1 and TRBJ1-6, with 10 bases aligning to TRBD1. CDR1 is SGHRS, CDR2 YFSETQ, per germline. Losses at the gene ends were 5 bases for V and 7 bases for J; bases not matched to a gene: 6. The CDR3 runs 15 residues. This chain's CDR3 is CASRPGTGDNSPLHF. The DNA of the CDR3 is TGCGCCAGCAGACCAGGGACAGGGGACAATTCACCCCTCCACTTT.

This clonotype has a count of ten or more. The V call is TRBV20-1, the J call TRBJ2-7; 8 nucleotides line up with TRBD1. This CDR3 is 14 amino acids long. CDR1 DFQATT and CDR2 SNEGSKA come from the germline V gene (reference sequence). J was trimmed by 1 base and V by 7 bases; bases with no gene match: 9. The CDR3 reads CSVDDGQGSYEQYF. For the CDR3, the DNA is TGCAGTGTTGACGACGGACAGGGATCCTACGAGCAGTACTTC.

This clonotype was seen ten or more times. V is TRBV5-1 and J is TRBJ1-1; D unresolved. Germline assignment: CDR1 SGHRS and CDR2 YFSETQ. The V end was cut by 1 base, the J end by 1 base, with 11 bases between. This CDR3 region has 15 residues. As DNA, the CDR3 is TGCGCCAGCAGCTTGACGGTCGCGGAGAACACTGAAGCTTTCTTT. Translating gives CASSLTVAENTEAFF. The full variable domain, in which reference TRBV5-1 and TRBJ1-1 provide the parts outside the CDR3, is KAGVTQTPRYLIKTRGQQVTLSCSPISGHRSVSWYQQTPGQGLQFLFEYFSETQRNKGNFPGRFSGRQFSNSRSEMNVSTLELGDSALYLCASSLTVAENTEAFFGQGTRLTVV.

There are many counts of this clonotype. The rearrangement uses TRBV6-1 and TRBJ2-7; D call uncertain. CDR1 is MNHNS, CDR2 SASEGT, per germline. The CDR3 has 13 residues. Deletions cut 3 bases from V and 0 bases from J, with 6 bases between. CDR3 bases: TGTGCCAGCAGTGACCCGGTCTCCTACGAGCAGTACTTC. Protein: CASSDPVSYEQYF.

The gene calls are TRBV7-1 and TRBJ2-2, with D possibly TRBD2 on 6 matching bases. TRBV7-1 is sorted into the ORF group, with uncertain function. CDR3 length equals 18 residues. V shed 3 bases and J shed 5 bases, with 22 bases lying between them. Written as DNA, the CDR3 is TGTGCCAGCAGCTCCGCACCGCCAACGGGAGAGTTGACCGGGGAGCTGTTTTTT. This encodes CASSSAPPTGELTGELFF.

The gene calls are TRBV7-8 and TRBJ1-5, with 11 bases fitting TRBD1. There are 15 residues in the CDR3. Germline lookup yields CDR1 SGHVS and CDR2 FQNEAQ. V was pared by 5 bases and J by 7 bases, with 7 bases of the junction left unmatched. This chain's CDR3 is CASSPTGTGGQPQHF. The CDR3 nucleotides are TGTGCCAGCAGCCCTACCGGGACAGGGGGACAGCCCCAGCATTTT. The whole variable domain, remainder taken from reference TRBV7-8 and TRBJ1-5, is GAGVSQSPRYKVAKRGQDVALRCDPISGHVSLFWYQQALGQGPEFLTYFQNEAQLDKSGLPSDRFFAERPEGSVSTLKIQRTQQEDSAVYLCASSPTGTGGQPQHFGDGTRLSIL.

The chain is built from TRBV20-1 and TRBJ2-7, with 10 nucleotides matching TRBD2. The J call is doubtful: the DNA matches TRBJ2-1 better. In germline, CDR1 is DFQATT, CDR2 SNEGSKA (reference sequence). The CDR3 extends over 14 amino acids. In DNA form, the CDR3 reads TGCAGTGCTAGAAAGCTAGCGGGAGTTGGTGAGCAGTTCTTC. Translation: CSARKLAGVGEQFF.

J is TRBJ2-1 and V is TRBV25-1; TRBD2 matches 8 bases. This CDR3 has 16 amino acids. The V gene end was trimmed by 3 bases and the J gene end by 6 bases; junction bases not matched to a gene: 10. Looked up from germline, CDR1 is MGHDK and CDR2 is SYGVNS. CDR3 sequence reads: CASSEWGLGRGNEQFF. The CDR3 DNA follows: TGTGCCAGCAGTGAGTGGGGACTAGGCAGGGGCAATGAGCAGTTCTTC.